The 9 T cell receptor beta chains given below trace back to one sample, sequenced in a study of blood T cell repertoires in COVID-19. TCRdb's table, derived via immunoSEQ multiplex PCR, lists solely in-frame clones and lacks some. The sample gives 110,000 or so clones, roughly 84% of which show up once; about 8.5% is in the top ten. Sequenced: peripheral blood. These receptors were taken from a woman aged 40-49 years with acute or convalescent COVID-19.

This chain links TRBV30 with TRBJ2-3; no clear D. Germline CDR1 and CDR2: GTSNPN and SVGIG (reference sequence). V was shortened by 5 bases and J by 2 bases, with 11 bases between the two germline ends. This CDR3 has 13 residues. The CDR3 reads CAWDDRVTDTQYF. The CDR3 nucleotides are TGTGCCTGGGACGATCGGGTCACAGATACGCAGTATTTT.

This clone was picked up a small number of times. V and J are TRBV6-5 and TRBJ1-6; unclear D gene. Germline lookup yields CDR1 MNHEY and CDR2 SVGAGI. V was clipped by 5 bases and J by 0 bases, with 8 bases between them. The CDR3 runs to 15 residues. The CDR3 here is CASSSGSSYNSPLHF. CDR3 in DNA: TGTGCCAGCAGTAGTGGGAGCTCCTATAATTCACCCCTCCACTTT.

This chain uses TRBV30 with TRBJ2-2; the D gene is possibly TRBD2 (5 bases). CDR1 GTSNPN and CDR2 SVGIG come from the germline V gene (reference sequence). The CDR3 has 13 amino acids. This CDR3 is CARQAAGTGELFF. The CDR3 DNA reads TGTGCTCGGCAAGCGGCCGGGACCGGGGAGCTGTTTTTT.

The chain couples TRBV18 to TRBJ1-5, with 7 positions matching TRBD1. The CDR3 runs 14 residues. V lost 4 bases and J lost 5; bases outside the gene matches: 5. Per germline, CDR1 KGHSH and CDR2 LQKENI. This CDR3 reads CASSRQGADQPQHF. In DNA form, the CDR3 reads TGTGCCAGCTCACGACAGGGCGCCGATCAGCCCCAGCATTTT.

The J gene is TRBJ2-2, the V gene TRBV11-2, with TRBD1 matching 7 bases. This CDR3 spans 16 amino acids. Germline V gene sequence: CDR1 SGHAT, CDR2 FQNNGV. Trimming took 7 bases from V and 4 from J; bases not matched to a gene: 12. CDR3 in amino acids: CASTQRQGVGTGELFF. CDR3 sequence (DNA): TGTGCCAGCACCCAAAGACAGGGCGTCGGCACCGGGGAGCTGTTTTTT.

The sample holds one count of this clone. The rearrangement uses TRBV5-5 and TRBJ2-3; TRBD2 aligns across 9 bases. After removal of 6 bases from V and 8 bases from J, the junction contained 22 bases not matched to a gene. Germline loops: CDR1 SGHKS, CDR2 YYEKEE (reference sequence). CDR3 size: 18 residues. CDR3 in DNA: TGTGCCAGCACAGCTTGGGATCGAGCGGGGGGCCGGGTTGGTACGCAGTATTTT. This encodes CASTAWDRAGGRVGTQYF.

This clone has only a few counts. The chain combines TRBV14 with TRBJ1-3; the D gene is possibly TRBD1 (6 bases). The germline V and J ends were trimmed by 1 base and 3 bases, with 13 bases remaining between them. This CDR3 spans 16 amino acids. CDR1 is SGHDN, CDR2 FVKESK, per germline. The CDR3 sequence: CASSQVGGGHGNTIYF. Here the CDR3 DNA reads TGTGCCAGCAGCCAAGTAGGCGGGGGCCATGGAAACACCATATATTTT.

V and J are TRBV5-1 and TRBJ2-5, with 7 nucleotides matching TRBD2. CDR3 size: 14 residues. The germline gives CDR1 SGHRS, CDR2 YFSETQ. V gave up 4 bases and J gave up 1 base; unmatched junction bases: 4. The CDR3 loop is CASSPGGLQETQYF. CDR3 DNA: TGCGCCAGCAGCCCGGGGGGACTCCAAGAGACCCAGTACTTC.

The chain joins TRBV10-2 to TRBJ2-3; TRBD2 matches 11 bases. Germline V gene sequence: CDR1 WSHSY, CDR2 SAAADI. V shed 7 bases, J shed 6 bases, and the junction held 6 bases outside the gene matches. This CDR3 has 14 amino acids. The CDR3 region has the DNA TGCGCCAGCACCATAGCGGGGGGGTCTGATACGCAGTATTTT. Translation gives CASTIAGGSDTQYF.